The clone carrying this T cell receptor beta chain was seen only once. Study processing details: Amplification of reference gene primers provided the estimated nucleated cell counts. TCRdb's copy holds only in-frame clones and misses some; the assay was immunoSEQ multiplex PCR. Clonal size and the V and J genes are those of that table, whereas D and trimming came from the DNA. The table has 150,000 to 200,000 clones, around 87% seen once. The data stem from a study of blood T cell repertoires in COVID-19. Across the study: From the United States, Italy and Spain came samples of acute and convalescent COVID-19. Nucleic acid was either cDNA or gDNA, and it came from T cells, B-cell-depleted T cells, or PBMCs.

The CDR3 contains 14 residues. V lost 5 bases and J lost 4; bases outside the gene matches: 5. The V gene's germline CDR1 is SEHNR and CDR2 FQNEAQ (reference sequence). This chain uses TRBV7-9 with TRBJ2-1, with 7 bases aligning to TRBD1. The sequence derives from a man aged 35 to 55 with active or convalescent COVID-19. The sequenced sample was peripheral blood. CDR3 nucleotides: TGTGCCAGCAGCCCCGGGACAGAGTACAATGAGCAGTTCTTC. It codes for CASSPGTEYNEQFF.